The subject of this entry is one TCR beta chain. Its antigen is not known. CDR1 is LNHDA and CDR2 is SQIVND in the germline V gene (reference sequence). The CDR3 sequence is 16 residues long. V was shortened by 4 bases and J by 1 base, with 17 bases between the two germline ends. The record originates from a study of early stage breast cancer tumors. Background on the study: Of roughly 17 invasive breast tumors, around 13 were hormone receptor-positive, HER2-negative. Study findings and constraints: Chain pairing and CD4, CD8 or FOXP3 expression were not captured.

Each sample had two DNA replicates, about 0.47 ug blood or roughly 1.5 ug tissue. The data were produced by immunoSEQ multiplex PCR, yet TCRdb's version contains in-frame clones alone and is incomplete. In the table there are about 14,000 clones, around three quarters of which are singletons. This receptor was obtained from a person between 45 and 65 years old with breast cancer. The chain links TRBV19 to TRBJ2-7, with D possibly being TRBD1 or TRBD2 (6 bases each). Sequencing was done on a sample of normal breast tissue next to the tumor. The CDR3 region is CASSTGGGRGSYEQYF. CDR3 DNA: TGTGCCAGTAGTACCGGGGGCGGCAGGGGATCCTACGAGCAGTACTTC.